Listed below are T cell receptor beta chains from one sample, sequenced in a study of identical twins. In TCRdb, the 5' RACE reads were re-called with MiXCR into one record per CDR3 protein. The sample gives more than 650,000 distinct CDR3 sequences, 6.1% of which show up once; around 1.9% is in the top ten. Input material: naive T cells sorted from blood. These receptors all come from a man aged 18 to 30 in good health. Each CDR3 is given with its conserved first and last residue. D genes are given only for firm matches. Rows give clone size only sometimes, using once, few, many, or a class for an expanded clone.

clone size	J gene	V gene	D gene	CDR3 protein	CDR3 DNA
-	TRBJ2-7	TRBV12-3/TRBV12-4	TRBD1	CASSPSGTGKLYEQYF	TGTGCCAGCAGTCCCTCAGGGACAGGGAAACTCTACGAGCAGTACTTC
-	TRBJ2-1	TRBV24-1	TRBD1	CATSDPLQVTGLYNEQFF	TGTGCCACCAGTGACCCCCTCCAAGTGACAGGGCTGTACAATGAGCAGTTCTTC
-	TRBJ1-3	TRBV13	-	CASSFQGRGNTIYF	TGTGCCAGCAGCTTTCAGGGGCGAGGAAACACCATATATTTT
many	TRBJ1-6	TRBV18	-	CASSRNSPNSPLHF	TGTGCCAGCTCACGAAACAGCCCTAATTCACCCCTCCACTTT
-	TRBJ2-5	TRBV3-1	-	CASSQETISSQETQYF	TGTGCCAGCAGCCAAGAAACGATATCGTCACAAGAGACCCAGTACTTC
many	TRBJ1-2	TRBV5-6	TRBD1	CASSPGTGEPNYGYTF	TGTGCCAGCAGCCCGGGGACAGGAGAACCCAACTATGGCTACACCTTC
many	TRBJ1-6	TRBV25-1	-	CASQGTGRLSYNSPLHF	TGTGCCAGCCAAGGGACCGGGCGTCTCTCCTATAATTCACCCCTCCACTTT
many	TRBJ2-7	TRBV2	TRBD2	CASSDRLAGDEQYF	TGTGCCAGCAGTGATCGCCTAGCGGGAGACGAGCAGTACTTC
-	TRBJ2-3	TRBV20-1	TRBD2	CSAPRTSGATDTQYF	TGCAGTGCCCCCAGGACTAGCGGGGCCACAGATACGCAGTATTTT
-	TRBJ2-3	TRBV29-1	TRBD1	CSVGTVTDTQYF	TGCAGCGTCGGGACAGTAACAGATACGCAGTATTTT
many	TRBJ2-1	TRBV7-8	TRBD2	CASSGFGRAEGEQFF	TGTGCCAGCAGCGGTTTCGGGAGGGCCGAAGGTGAGCAGTTCTTC
many	TRBJ2-3	TRBV4-1	-	CASSPSSGESTDTQYF	TGCGCCAGCAGCCCCTCCTCCGGCGAAAGCACAGATACGCAGTATTTT
-	TRBJ1-4	TRBV10-3	-	CAISDRQSFNEKLFF	TGTGCCATCAGTGACCGACAGAGCTTTAATGAAAAACTGTTTTTT
many	TRBJ2-1	TRBV12-3/TRBV12-4	-	CASSLTLRQVNNEQFF	TGTGCCAGCAGTTTAACGTTAAGACAGGTAAACAATGAGCAGTTCTTC
many	TRBJ1-5	TRBV12-3/TRBV12-4	-	CASMGSNQPQHF	TGTGCCAGCATGGGTAGCAATCAGCCCCAGCATTTT
many	TRBJ2-1	TRBV4-1	TRBD2	CASSPGLAGLNEQFF	TGTGCCAGCAGTCCCGGACTAGCGGGATTGAATGAGCAGTTCTTC
-	TRBJ2-1	TRBV7-9	-	CASSSLSRGSYNEQFF	TGTGCCAGCAGCTCCCTCTCCCGAGGCTCCTACAATGAGCAGTTCTTC
once	TRBJ2-3	TRBV7-3	-	CASSLYGVGTNTQYF	TGTGCCAGCAGCTTATACGGGGTAGGCACAAATACGCAGTATTTT
-	TRBJ2-3	TRBV12-3/TRBV12-4	-	CASSLTGQADTQYF	TGTGCCAGCAGTCTTACAGGCCAGGCAGATACGCAGTATTTT
once	TRBJ2-1	TRBV24-1	TRBD2	CATSAPGGNEQFF	TGTGCCACCAGTGCCCCCGGGGGGAATGAGCAGTTCTTC
-	TRBJ2-3	TRBV4-3	TRBD1	CASSQPPGQGFADTQYF	TGCGCCAGCAGCCAACCCCCGGGACAGGGGTTCGCAGATACGCAGTATTTT
few	TRBJ1-5	TRBV20-1	-	CSAGEAGRNQPQHF	TGCAGTGCCGGGGAGGCCGGGAGGAATCAGCCCCAGCATTTT
few	TRBJ2-1	TRBV5-1	-	CASRGVSSYNEQFF	TGCGCCAGCAGAGGGGTGAGCTCCTACAATGAGCAGTTCTTC
many	TRBJ2-1	TRBV20-1	TRBD1	CSAAIPGQNYNEQFF	TGCAGTGCTGCCATTCCGGGACAGAACTACAATGAGCAGTTCTTC
many	TRBJ1-2	TRBV3-1	-	CASSHGHYYGYTF	TGTGCCAGCAGCCACGGTCACTACTATGGCTACACCTTC
-	TRBJ2-3	TRBV11-2	-	CASSLNSGGDTQYF	TGTGCCAGCAGCCTGAACTCCGGGGGAGATACGCAGTATTTT
many	TRBJ2-7	TRBV20-1	TRBD2	CSAESGRVSYEQYF	TGCAGTGCAGAAAGCGGGAGGGTCTCCTACGAGCAGTACTTC
-	TRBJ2-7	TRBV27	-	CASSSQAAEQYF	TGTGCCAGCAGTTCGCAAGCGGCCGAGCAGTACTTC
many	TRBJ2-2	TRBV20-1	-	CSASEGGDGELFF	TGCAGTGCTAGTGAGGGGGGTGACGGGGAGCTGTTTTTT
-	TRBJ2-3	TRBV19	-	CASSIRLLDTQYF	TGTGCCAGTAGTATCCGTCTCTTAGATACGCAGTATTTT
many	TRBJ2-1	TRBV6-2/TRBV6-3	TRBD1	CASSYRRQGTYNEQFF	TGTGCCAGCAGTTACCGCCGACAGGGGACTTACAATGAGCAGTTCTTC
many	TRBJ2-3	TRBV12-3/TRBV12-4	TRBD2	CASILAGGNTDTQYF	TGTGCCAGCATACTAGCGGGAGGGAACACAGATACGCAGTATTTT
many	TRBJ2-3	TRBV4-3	-	CASSQGAGRLDTQYF	TGCGCCAGCAGCCAAGGGGCGGGACGGCTTGATACGCAGTATTTT
many	TRBJ2-3	TRBV11-2	-	CASSFDLGDTQYF	TGTGCCAGCAGCTTCGACCTAGGCGATACGCAGTATTTT
-	TRBJ2-5	TRBV20-1	-	CSARDLQGDETQYF	TGCAGTGCTAGAGATTTACAGGGCGACGAGACCCAGTACTTC
few	TRBJ2-7	TRBV28	-	CASSPLLIGDEQYF	TGTGCCAGCAGTCCCCTACTTATCGGGGACGAGCAGTACTTC
few	TRBJ2-3	TRBV6-1	TRBD2	CASSSGGSRSTDTQYF	TGTGCCAGCAGTAGCGGCGGGAGTAGGAGCACAGATACGCAGTATTTT
many	TRBJ2-1	TRBV7-9	-	CASSLANYPPQQFF	TGTGCCAGCAGCTTAGCGAACTACCCCCCTCAGCAGTTCTTC
few	TRBJ2-6	TRBV24-1	-	CATSGGANVLTF	TGTGCCACCTCGGGCGGGGCCAACGTCCTGACTTTC
many	TRBJ1-5	TRBV20-1	-	CSARDLGNQPQHF	TGCAGTGCTAGAGATCTAGGCAATCAGCCCCAGCATTTT
few	TRBJ2-7	TRBV10-3	-	CAISDLSQYF	TGTGCCATCAGTGATTTGAGCCAGTACTTC
-	TRBJ2-3	TRBV12-3/TRBV12-4	-	CASSFALPPDTQYF	TGTGCCAGCAGTTTTGCTCTACCCCCAGATACGCAGTATTTT
few	TRBJ2-2	TRBV4-3	TRBD2	CASSTLAGHTGELFF	TGCGCCAGCAGCACACTAGCGGGTCACACCGGGGAGCTGTTTTTT
many	TRBJ1-1	TRBV7-9	-	CASRVNSALEAFF	TGTGCCAGCAGGGTTAACAGCGCCCTAGAAGCTTTCTTT
many	TRBJ2-1	TRBV7-3	TRBD2	CASSLIPTSGKADEQFF	TGTGCCAGCAGCTTAATCCCGACTAGCGGGAAGGCCGATGAGCAGTTCTTC
many	TRBJ2-1	TRBV4-1	-	CASSQVLYRDKDNEQFF	TGCGCCAGCAGCCAAGTCTTGTACCGGGACAAAGACAATGAGCAGTTCTTC